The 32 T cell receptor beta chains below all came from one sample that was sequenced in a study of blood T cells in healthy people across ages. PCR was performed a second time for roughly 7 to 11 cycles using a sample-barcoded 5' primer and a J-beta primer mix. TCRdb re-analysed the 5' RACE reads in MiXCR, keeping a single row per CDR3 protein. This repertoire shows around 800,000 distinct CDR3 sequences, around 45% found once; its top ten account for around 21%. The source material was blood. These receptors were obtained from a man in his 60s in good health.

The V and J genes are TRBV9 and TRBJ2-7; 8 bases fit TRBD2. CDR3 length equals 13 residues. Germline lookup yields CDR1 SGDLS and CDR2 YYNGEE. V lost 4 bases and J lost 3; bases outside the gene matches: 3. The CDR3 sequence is CASSPGGDYEQYF. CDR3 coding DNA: TGTGCCAGCAGCCCCGGGGGGGACTACGAGCAGTACTTC.

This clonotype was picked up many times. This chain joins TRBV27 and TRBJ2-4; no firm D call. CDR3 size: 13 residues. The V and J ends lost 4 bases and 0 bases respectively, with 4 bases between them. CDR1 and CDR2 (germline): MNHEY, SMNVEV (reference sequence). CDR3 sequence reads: CASSSQAKNIQYF. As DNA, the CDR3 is TGTGCCAGCAGTTCCCAAGCCAAAAACATTCAGTACTTC.

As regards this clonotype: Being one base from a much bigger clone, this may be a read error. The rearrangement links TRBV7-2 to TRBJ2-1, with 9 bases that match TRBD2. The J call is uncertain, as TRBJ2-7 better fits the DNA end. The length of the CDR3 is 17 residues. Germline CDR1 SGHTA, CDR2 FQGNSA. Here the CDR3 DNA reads TGTGCCAGCAGCGCCACCGGAGGGGCGGGGGGGTACAATGAGCAGTACTTC. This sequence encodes CASSATGGAGGYNEQYF.

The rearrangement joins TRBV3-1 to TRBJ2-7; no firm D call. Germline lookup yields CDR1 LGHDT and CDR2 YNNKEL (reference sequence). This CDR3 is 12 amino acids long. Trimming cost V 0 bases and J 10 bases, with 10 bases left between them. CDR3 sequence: CASSQDETAQYF. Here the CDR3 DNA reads TGTGCCAGCAGCCAAGATGAAACGGCCCAGTACTTC.

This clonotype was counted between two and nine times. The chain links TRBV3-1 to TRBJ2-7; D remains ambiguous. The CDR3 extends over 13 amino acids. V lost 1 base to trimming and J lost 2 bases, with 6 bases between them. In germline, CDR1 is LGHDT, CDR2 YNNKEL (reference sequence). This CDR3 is CASSQGTPYEQYF. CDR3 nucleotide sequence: TGTGCCAGCAGCCAAGGGACCCCCTACGAGCAGTACTTC.

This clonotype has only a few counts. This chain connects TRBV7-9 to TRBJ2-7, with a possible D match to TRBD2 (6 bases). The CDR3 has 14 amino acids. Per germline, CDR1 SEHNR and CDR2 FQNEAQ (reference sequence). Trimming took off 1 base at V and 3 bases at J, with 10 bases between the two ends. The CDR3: CASSLVGRDYEQYF. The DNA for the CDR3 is TGTGCCAGCAGCTTAGTTGGGCGGGACTACGAGCAGTACTTC.

The CDR3: CASSLRGYIQYF. As DNA, the CDR3 is TGTGCCAGCAGCCTCAGAGGGTACATTCAGTACTTC. This chain connects TRBV7-9 to TRBJ2-7, with a possible D match to TRBD2 (5 bases). The last part of the DNA fits TRBJ2-4 better; the J call may be wrong. This CDR3 has 12 residues. From germline, CDR1 is SEHNR and CDR2 FQNEAQ (reference sequence).

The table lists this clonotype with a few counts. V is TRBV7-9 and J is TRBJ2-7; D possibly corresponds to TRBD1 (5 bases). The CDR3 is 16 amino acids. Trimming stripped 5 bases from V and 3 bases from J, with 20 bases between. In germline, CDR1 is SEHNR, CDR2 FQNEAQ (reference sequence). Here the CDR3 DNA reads TGTGCCAGCAGCACCTCCCCCGACAGCAACTTCTACGAGCAGTACTTC. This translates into CASSTSPDSNFYEQYF.

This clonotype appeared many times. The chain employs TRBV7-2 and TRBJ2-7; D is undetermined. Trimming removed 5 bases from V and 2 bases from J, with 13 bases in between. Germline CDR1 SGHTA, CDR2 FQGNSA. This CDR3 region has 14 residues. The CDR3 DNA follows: TGTGCCAGCAGCGTAGACTTGGGAACCTACGAGCAGTACTTC. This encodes CASSVDLGTYEQYF.

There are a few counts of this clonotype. The CDR3 sequence is CASSPRQARLNTEAFF. The CDR3 coding sequence is TGTGCCAGTAGTCCCCGGCAGGCGAGGCTGAACACTGAAGCTTTCTTT. This rearrangement joins TRBV19 to TRBJ1-1; D is unresolved. Between the trimmed V and J ends, which lost 5 bases and 0 bases, there was a span of 16 bases. Germline V gives CDR1 LNHDA, CDR2 SQIVND (reference sequence). The CDR3 extends over 16 amino acids.

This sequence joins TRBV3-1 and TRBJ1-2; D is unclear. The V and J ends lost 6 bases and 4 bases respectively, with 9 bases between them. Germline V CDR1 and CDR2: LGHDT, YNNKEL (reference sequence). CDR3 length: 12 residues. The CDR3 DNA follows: TGTGCCAGCAGTATGGCTCTCTATGGCTACACCTTC. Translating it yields CASSMALYGYTF.

The CDR3 bases are TGCAGTGCTACTAGGCCCAGCACAGATACGCAGTATTTT. Translated: CSATRPSTDTQYF. This chain links TRBV20-1 with TRBJ2-3; no firm D call. The CDR3 runs 13 residues. The V end lost 4 bases, the J end lost 0 bases, and 8 bases lay between the germline ends. Germline V gene data show CDR1 as DFQATT and CDR2 as SNEGSKA (reference sequence).

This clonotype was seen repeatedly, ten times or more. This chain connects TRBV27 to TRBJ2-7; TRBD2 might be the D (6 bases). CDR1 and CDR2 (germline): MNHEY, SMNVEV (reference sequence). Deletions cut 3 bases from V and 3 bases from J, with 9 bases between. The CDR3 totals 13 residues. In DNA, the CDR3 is TGTGCCAGCAGTTTCCGGGGACTCTACGAGCAGTACTTC. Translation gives CASSFRGLYEQYF.

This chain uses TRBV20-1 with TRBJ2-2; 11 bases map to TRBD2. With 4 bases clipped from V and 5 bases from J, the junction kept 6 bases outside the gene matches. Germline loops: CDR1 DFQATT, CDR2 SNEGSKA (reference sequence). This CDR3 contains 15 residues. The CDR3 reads CSAKTSGVITGELFF. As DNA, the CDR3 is TGCAGTGCTAAGACTAGCGGGGTAATAACCGGGGAGCTGTTTTTT.

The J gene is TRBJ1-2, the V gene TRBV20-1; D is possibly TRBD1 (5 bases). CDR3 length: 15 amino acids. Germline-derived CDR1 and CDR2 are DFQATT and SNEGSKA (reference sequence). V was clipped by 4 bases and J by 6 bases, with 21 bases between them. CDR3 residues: CSATRLGFGGDGYTF. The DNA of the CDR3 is TGCAGTGCTACCCGACTCGGATTTGGAGGGGATGGCTACACCTTC.

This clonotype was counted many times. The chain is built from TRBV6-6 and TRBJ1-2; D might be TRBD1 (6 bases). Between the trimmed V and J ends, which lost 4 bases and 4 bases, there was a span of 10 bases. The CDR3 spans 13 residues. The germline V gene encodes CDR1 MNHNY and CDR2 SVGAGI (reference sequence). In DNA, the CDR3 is TGTGCCAGCAGTTCGGGACAAGGCTATGGCTACACCTTC. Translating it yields CASSSGQGYGYTF.

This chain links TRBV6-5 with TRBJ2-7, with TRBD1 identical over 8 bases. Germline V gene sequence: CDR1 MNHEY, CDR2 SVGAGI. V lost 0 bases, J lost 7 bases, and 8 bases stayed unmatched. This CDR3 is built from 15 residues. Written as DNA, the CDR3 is TGTGCCAGCAGTTACTCGCAGGGGGCGGCTCGGGAGCAGTACTTC. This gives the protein CASSYSQGAAREQYF.

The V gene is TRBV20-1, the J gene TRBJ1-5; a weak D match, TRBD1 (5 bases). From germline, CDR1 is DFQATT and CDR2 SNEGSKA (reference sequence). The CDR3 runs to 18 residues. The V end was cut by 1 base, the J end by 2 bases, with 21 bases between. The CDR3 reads CSARAPTGRGGGNQPQHF. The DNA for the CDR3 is TGCAGTGCTAGAGCCCCAACGGGGAGGGGCGGGGGCAATCAGCCCCAGCATTTT.

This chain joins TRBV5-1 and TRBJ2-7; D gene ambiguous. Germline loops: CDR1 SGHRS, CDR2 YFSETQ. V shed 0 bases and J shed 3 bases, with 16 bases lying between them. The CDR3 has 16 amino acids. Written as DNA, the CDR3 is TGCGCCAGCAGCTTGGGGTCTAGTACCCTGGTCTACGAGCAGTACTTC. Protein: CASSLGSSTLVYEQYF.

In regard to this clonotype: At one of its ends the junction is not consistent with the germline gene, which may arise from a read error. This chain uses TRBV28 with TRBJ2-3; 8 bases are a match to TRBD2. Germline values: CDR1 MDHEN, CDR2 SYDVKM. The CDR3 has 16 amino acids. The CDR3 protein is CVSSLLWRGEGGTQYF. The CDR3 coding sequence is TGTGTCAGCAGTTTACTTTGGCGGGGGGAAGGTGGTACGCAGTATTTT.

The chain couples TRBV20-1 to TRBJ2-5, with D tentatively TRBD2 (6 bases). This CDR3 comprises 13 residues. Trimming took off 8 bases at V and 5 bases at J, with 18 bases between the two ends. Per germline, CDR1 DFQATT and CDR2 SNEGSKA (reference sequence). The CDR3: CSIHGSPGETQYF. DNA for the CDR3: TGCAGTATACACGGGAGTCCGGGGGAGACCCAGTACTTC.

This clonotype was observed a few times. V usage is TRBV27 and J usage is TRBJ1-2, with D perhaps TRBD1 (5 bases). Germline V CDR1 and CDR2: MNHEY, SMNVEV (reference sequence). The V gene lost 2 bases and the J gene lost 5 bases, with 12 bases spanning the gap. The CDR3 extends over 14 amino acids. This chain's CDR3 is CASSLGLGVYGYTF. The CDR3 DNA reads TGTGCCAGCAGTTTAGGTCTGGGGGTTTATGGCTACACCTTC.

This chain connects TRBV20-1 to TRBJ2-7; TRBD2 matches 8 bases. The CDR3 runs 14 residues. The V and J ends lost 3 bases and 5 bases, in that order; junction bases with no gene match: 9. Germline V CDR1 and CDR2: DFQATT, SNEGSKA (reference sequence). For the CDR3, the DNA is TGCAGTGCTAGGTCTCCAGCGGGGGTTGACGAGCAGTACTTC. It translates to CSARSPAGVDEQYF.

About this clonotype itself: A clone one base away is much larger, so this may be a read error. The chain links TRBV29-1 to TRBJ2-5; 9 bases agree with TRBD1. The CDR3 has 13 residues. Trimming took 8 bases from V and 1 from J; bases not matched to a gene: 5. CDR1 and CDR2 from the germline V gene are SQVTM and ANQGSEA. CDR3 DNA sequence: TGCAGCATCGGACAGGGGCTCCAAGAGACCCAGTACTTC. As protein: CSIGQGLQETQYF.

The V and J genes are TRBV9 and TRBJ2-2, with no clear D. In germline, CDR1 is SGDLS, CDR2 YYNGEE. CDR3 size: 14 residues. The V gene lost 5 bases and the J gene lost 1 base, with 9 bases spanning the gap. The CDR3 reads CASSVAGNTGELFF. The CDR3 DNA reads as TGTGCCAGCAGTGTTGCAGGGAACACCGGGGAGCTGTTTTTT.

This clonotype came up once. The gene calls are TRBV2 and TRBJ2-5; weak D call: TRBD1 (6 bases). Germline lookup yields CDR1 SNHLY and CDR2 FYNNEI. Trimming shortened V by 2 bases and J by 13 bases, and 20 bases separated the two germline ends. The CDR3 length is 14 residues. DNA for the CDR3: TGTGCCAGCAGTGAACAGGGGAGTAACTACGAGCGGTACTTC. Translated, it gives CASSEQGSNYERYF. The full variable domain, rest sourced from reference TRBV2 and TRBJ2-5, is EPEVTQTPSHQVTQMGQEVILRCVPISNHLYFYWYRQILGQKVEFLVSFYNNEISEKSEIFDDQFSVERPDGSNFTLKIRSTKLEDSAMYFCASSEQGSNYERYFGPGTRLLVL.

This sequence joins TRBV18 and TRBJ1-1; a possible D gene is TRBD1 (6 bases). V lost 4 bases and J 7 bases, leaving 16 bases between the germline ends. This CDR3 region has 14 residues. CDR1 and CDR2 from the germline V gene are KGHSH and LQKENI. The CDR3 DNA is TGTGCCAGCTCACGAGGCGTGGACAGCATTGAAGCTTTCTTT. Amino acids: CASSRGVDSIEAFF.

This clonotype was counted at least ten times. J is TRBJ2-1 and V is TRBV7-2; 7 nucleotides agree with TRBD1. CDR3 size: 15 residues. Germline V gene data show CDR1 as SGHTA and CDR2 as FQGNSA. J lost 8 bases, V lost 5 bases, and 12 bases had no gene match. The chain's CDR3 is CASSQRGQQRYEQFF. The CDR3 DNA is TGTGCCAGCAGCCAAAGGGGGCAGCAACGGTATGAGCAGTTCTTC.

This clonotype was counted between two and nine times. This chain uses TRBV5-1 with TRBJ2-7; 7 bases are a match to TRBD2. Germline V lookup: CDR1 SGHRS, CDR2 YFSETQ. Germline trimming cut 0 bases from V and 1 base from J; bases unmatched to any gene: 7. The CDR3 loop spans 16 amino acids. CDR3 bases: TGCGCCAGCAGCTTGGCGGCTAGCGGACCGTCCTACGAGCAGTACTTC. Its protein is CASSLAASGPSYEQYF. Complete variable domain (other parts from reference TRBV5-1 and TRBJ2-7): KAGVTQTPRYLIKTRGQQVTLSCSPISGHRSVSWYQQTPGQGLQFLFEYFSETQRNKGNFPGRFSGRQFSNSRSEMNVSTLELGDSALYLCASSLAASGPSYEQYFGPGTRLTVT.

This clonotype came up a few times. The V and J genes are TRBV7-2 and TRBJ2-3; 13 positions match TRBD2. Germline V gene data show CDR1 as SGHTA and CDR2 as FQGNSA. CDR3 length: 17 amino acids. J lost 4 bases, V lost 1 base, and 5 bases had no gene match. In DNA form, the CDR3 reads TGTGCCAGCAGCTTAGGGCGGACTAGCGGGGGCTCAGATACGCAGTATTTT. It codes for CASSLGRTSGGSDTQYF.

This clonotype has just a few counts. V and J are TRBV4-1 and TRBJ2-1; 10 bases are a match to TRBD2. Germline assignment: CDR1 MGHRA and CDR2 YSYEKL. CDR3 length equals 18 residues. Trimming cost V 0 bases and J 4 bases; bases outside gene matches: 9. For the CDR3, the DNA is TGCGCCAGCAGCCAAGACGGGCCCCGGACTAGCGGTTACAATGAGCAGTTCTTC. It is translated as CASSQDGPRTSGYNEQFF.

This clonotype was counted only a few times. As DNA, the CDR3 is TGTGCCAGCAGCTCCCTTAGTGACCCTCGACAGCCCACCTACGAGCAGTACTTC. This encodes CASSSLSDPRQPTYEQYF. This sequence joins TRBV7-8 and TRBJ2-4; D may be TRBD1 (5 bases). The DNA end is more similar to TRBJ2-7, so the J call may be wrong. The CDR3 extends over 18 amino acids. Germline-derived CDR1 and CDR2 are SGHVS and FQNEAQ.